This TCR beta chain was recovered during a study of T cell changes during pregnancy in multiple sclerosis. CDR3 length equals 12 residues. Germline lookup yields CDR1 SEHNR and CDR2 FQNEAQ (reference sequence). Produced via immunoSEQ multiplex PCR; TCRdb's table is partial and in-frame only. The sample lists about 86,000 clones, less than 95% occurring once. The source was peripheral blood, collected in the first trimester of pregnancy. The source is a female donor in good health, enrolled as a control in a pregnancy study. The V call is TRBV7-9, the J call TRBJ2-1; a weak D match, TRBD2 (6 bases). The CDR3 sequence: CATEGIGDEQFF. DNA of the CDR3: TGTGCTACGGAGGGAATTGGAGATGAGCAGTTCTTC.